This section outlines one TCR beta chain sequence together with its context. The CD8+CD4-CCR7+CD45RA+ phenotype defined the sorted naive CD8 T cells. Previously described methods and listed TCR primers produced bulk TCR libraries. MiXCR, applied by TCRdb to the PCR reads, yields one record per CDR3 protein. This sample yields about 500,000 distinct CDR3 sequences, of which about 22% are seen a single time; 0.7% to 0.95% belongs to the top ten. The data are from a study of molecular identifiers for immune sequencing clone quantification. The receptor's source is a human donor in good health. Some libraries in this study had Jurkat cell RNA spiked in. Sequencing used naive CD8+ T cells from blood, with Jurkat cell RNA spiked in. This sample's subset: FACS-sorted CD8+CD4-CCR7+CD45RA+ naive T cells.

The CDR3 sequence: CASSRGLLAYEQYF. CDR3 nucleotides: TGTGCCAGCAGCCGGGGACTTCTGGCCTACGAGCAGTACTTC. The V call is TRBV28, the J call TRBJ2-7; the D gene is possibly TRBD2 (6 bases). The V end lost 6 bases, the J end lost 2 bases, and 14 bases lay between the germline ends. Germline V gene sequence: CDR1 MDHEN, CDR2 SYDVKM. CDR3 length: 14 amino acids.